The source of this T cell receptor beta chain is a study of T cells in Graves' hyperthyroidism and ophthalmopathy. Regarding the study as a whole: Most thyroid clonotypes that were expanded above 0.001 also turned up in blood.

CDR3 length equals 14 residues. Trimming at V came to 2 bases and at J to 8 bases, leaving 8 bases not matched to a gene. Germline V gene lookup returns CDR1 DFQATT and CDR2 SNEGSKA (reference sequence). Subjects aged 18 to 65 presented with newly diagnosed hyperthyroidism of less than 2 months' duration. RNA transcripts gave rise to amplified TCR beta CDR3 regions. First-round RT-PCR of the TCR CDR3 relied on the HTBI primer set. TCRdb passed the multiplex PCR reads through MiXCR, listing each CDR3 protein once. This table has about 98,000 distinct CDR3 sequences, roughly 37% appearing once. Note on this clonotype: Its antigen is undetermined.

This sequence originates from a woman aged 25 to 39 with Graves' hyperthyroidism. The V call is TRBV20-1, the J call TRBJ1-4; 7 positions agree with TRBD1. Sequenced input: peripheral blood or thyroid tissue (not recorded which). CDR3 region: CSARPGQAYEKLFF. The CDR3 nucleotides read TGCAGTGCTAGACCCGGACAGGCATACGAAAAACTGTTTTTT.